This T cell receptor beta chain emerged from a study of STAT5B mutations in CD4+ large granular lymphocyte leukemia. Method: immunoSEQ multiplex PCR; TCRdb's copy keeps in-frame clones and lacks some. Seen here are 20,000 to 25,000 clones, 70% observed once, and the top ten hold approximately 28%. Healthy controls were blood donor buffy coats. This TCR was sampled from a human donor in good health. The sample taken for sequencing was CD4+ T cells from blood buffy coats.

The CDR3 is CAWSHGRAALLGFF. The CDR3 DNA follows: TGTGCCTGGAGCCACGGGAGGGCCGCACTTTTGGGGTTCTTC. This sequence joins TRBV30 and TRBJ2-1, with TRBD2 matching 8 bases. V was clipped by 3 bases and J by 15 bases; unmatched bases: 16. Germline loops: CDR1 GTSNPN, CDR2 SVGIG (reference sequence). This CDR3 comprises 14 residues. The full variable domain, rest sourced from reference TRBV30 and TRBJ2-1, is SQTIHQWPATLVQPVGSPLSLECTVEGTSNPNLYWYRQAAGRGLQLLFYSVGIGQISSEVPQNLSASRPQDRQFILSSKKLLLSDSGFYLCAWSHGRAALLGFFGPGTRLTVL.